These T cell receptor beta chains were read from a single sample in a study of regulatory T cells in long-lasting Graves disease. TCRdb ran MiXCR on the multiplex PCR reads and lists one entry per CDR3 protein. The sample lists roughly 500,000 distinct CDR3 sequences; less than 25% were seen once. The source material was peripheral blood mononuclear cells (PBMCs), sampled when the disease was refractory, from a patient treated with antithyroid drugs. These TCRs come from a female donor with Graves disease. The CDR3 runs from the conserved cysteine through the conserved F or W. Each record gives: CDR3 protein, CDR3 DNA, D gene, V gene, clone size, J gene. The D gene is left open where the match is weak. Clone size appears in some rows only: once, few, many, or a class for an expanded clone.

CASSLRALPYGYTF,TGTGCCAGCAGTTTGCGGGCTCTCCCTTATGGCTACACCTTC,.,TRBV28,many,TRBJ1-2
CASSAGGNHYYEQYF,TGTGCCAGCAGCGCAGGGGGCAACCATTACTACGAGCAGTACTTC,TRBD1,TRBV9,few,TRBJ2-7
CASTDRSETQYF,TGTGCCAGCACAGACAGGTCAGAGACCCAGTACTTC,.,TRBV2,many,TRBJ2-5
CASRDVSNTGELFF,TGTGCCAGCAGGGACGTCTCGAACACCGGGGAGCTGTTTTTT,.,TRBV6-1,few,TRBJ2-2
CSGRDRGSLNEQFF,TGCAGCGGCAGGGACAGGGGATCTCTCAATGAGCAGTTCTTC,TRBD1,TRBV29-1,few,TRBJ2-1
CSASLETQYF,TGCAGTGCTAGTTTGGAGACCCAGTACTTC,.,TRBV20-1,many,TRBJ2-5
CASSTDRGTYEQYF,TGTGCCAGCAGCACGGACAGGGGAACCTACGAGCAGTACTTC,TRBD1,TRBV7-3,.,TRBJ2-7
CASSPTPQGETQYF,TGTGCCAGCAGCCCCACCCCCCAAGGGGAGACCCAGTACTTC,.,TRBV3-1,many,TRBJ2-5
CASSVAGPRGYTF,TGTGCCAGCAGTGTAGCAGGGCCTCGTGGCTACACCTTC,.,TRBV28,many,TRBJ1-2
CASSLASGLSYEQYF,TGTGCCAGCAGCTTAGCGTCAGGCCTCTCCTACGAGCAGTACTTC,.,TRBV7-9,.,TRBJ2-7
CASQPTAESNQPQHF,TGTGCCAGCCAACCGACAGCGGAGAGCAATCAGCCCCAGCATTTT,.,TRBV6-1,few,TRBJ1-5
CATSDPDERDQPQHF,TGTGCCACCAGTGACCCCGACGAGAGGGATCAGCCCCAGCATTTT,.,TRBV24-1,few,TRBJ1-5
CASSRGGSDASSYEQYF,TGTGCCAGCAGTCGGGGAGGTTCGGACGCAAGCTCCTACGAGCAGTACTTC,.,TRBV27,.,TRBJ2-7
CASSLRTGLRSEQYF,TGTGCCAGCAGCTTGAGGACGGGGCTTCGTAGCGAGCAGTACTTC,.,TRBV7-2,many,TRBJ2-7
CASSFGRSQPQHF,TGTGCCAGCAGCTTCGGTAGATCTCAGCCCCAGCATTTT,.,TRBV5-6,.,TRBJ1-5
CASSPGQPRGANVLTF,TGTGCCAGCAGCCCCGGACAGCCTCGGGGGGCCAACGTCCTGACTTTC,.,TRBV6-1,.,TRBJ2-6
CASSQMDSNYGYTF,TGTGCCAGCAGCCAGATGGACAGTAACTATGGCTACACCTTC,.,TRBV4-2,.,TRBJ1-2
CASSVSGYEQYF,TGTGCCAGCAGTGTCTCTGGGTACGAGCAGTACTTC,.,TRBV28,few,TRBJ2-7
CASSQGNGQGSSYNEQFF,TGCGCCAGCAGCCAAGGAAACGGTCAGGGGAGCTCCTACAATGAGCAGTTCTTC,.,TRBV4-1,.,TRBJ2-1
CASSLEGLGTDTQYF,TGCGCCAGCAGCTTGGAAGGCTTAGGCACAGATACGCAGTATTTT,.,TRBV5-1,.,TRBJ2-3
CASSYGQDTGELFF,TGTGCCAGCAGTTACGGACAGGACACCGGGGAGCTGTTTTTT,TRBD1,TRBV6-2/TRBV6-3,few,TRBJ2-2
CASSARGHSNQPQHF,TGTGCCAGCAGCGCCCGGGGGCATAGCAATCAGCCCCAGCATTTT,.,TRBV11-2,many,TRBJ1-5
CASRRDRGFYGYTF,TGTGCCAGCAGGCGGGACAGGGGCTTCTATGGCTACACCTTC,TRBD1,TRBV2,many,TRBJ1-2
CASRSLGTVAYEQYF,TGTGCCAGCAGATCTTTGGGGACAGTAGCCTACGAGCAGTACTTC,TRBD1,TRBV28,.,TRBJ2-7
CASSYSVGAGENEQFF,TGTGCCAGCAGTTACTCAGTGGGAGCTGGTGAGAATGAGCAGTTCTTC,.,TRBV6-9,.,TRBJ2-1
CASSLLGIEGNQPQHF,TGTGCCAGCAGCCTTCTCGGAATAGAAGGCAATCAGCCCCAGCATTTT,.,TRBV16,.,TRBJ1-5
CSASVSTDTQYF,TGCAGTGCTAGTGTCAGCACAGATACGCAGTATTTT,.,TRBV20-1,.,TRBJ2-3
CASSSWGITGERDQPQHF,TGTGCCAGCAGCTCGTGGGGCATTACAGGGGAACGAGATCAGCCCCAGCATTTT,TRBD1,TRBV7-8,.,TRBJ1-5
CASSIWGRAGVPDTQYF,TGTGCCAGCAGCATATGGGGTCGAGCGGGAGTCCCAGATACGCAGTATTTT,TRBD2,TRBV7-8,.,TRBJ2-3
CASSQGTQAFF,TGTGCCAGCAGTCAGGGTACTCAGGCTTTCTTT,.,TRBV6-1,few,TRBJ1-1
CASSPQGNQPQHF,TGTGCCAGCAGCCCCCAGGGGAATCAGCCCCAGCATTTT,.,TRBV7-9,many,TRBJ1-5
CASSVSGTDGEQYF,TGTGCCAGCAGCGTATCCGGGACGGACGGCGAGCAGTACTTC,.,TRBV9,.,TRBJ2-7
CASSYSRPSSGNTIYF,TGTGCCAGCAGTTACTCCCGACCGAGCTCTGGAAACACCATATATTTT,.,TRBV6-5,.,TRBJ1-3